The table lists the clone carrying this T cell receptor beta chain with a few counts. Its target is not known. This entry comes from a study of graft-versus-host responses after intestinal transplantation. Study-wide results and limits: Some GvH clones appeared in ileal mucosa or blood before recipient bone marrow.

This CDR3 is 14 amino acids long. Germline CDR1 is MNHEY and CDR2 is SMNVEV (reference sequence). The ends lost 5 bases at V and 4 bases at J; junction bases unmatched: 5. Measured with immunoSEQ multiplex PCR; TCRdb has only the in-frame clones, and not every one. The sample yields about 71,000 clones, 90% seen once. The sequenced sample was unstimulated CD8+ T cells sorted from spleen or lymph node cells, obtained before intestinal transplant. The chain links TRBV27 to TRBJ2-1, with 7 bases fitting TRBD2. The origin of this receptor is a human donor who received an intestinal transplant. The CDR3 is CASSPASGYNEQFF. As DNA, the CDR3 is TGTGCCAGCAGTCCGGCTAGCGGTTACAATGAGCAGTTCTTC.